This T cell receptor (beta chain) was identified during a study of control samples from healthy donors and cancer patients. The assay was immunoSEQ multiplex PCR, and TCRdb's table has in-frame clones only and misses some. The sample holds about 140,000 clones, 75% to 90% seen once. Germline CDR1 MNHEY, CDR2 SMNVEV (reference sequence). There are 14 residues in the CDR3. V was pared by 4 bases and J by 4 bases, with 14 bases between. The source is a young woman in good health. The chain is built from TRBV27 and TRBJ2-7; D is perhaps TRBD1 or TRBD2 (5 bases each). The source material was blood. CDR3: CASSSRDGTYEQYF. The CDR3 coding sequence is TGTGCCAGCAGTTCCCGGGACGGCACATACGAGCAGTACTTC.